The source of this T cell receptor beta chain is a study of T cell responses to AZD1222 COVID-19 vaccine. Study-wide points: At 160-218 and 743-854, vaccine-associated CD4 TCRs were dominant, and they spanned spike. No repertoire was sampled before or during the peak T cell response, only after it. There were mostly white British donors and more females than males, and clonal diversity was possibly underestimated. Targeting of unmutated variant regions was reportedly seen in nearly half of spike-specific TCRs.

As concerns this clone: Antigen: not known.

The CDR3 extends over 12 amino acids. V was trimmed by 5 bases and J by 7 bases, leaving 11 bases between them. The germline gives CDR1 SEHNR, CDR2 FQNEAQ (reference sequence). Data came from immunoSEQ multiplex PCR; TCRdb stores just in-frame clones and leaves some out. The repertoire holds roughly 120,000 clones, about 90% seen once, with around 4.4% in the top ten. V and J are TRBV7-9 and TRBJ1-1; D might be TRBD1 (6 bases). This sequence was found in an adult who received the AZD1222 COVID-19 vaccine. The sequenced sample was peripheral blood, obtained 28 days after the second AZD1222 dose. The CDR3 DNA reads TGTGCCAGCAGCCATGGACAGTATGAAGCTTTCTTT. It translates to CASSHGQYEAFF.